These 21 T cell receptor beta chains came from one sample sequenced in a study of blood T cell repertoires in COVID-19. The assay was immunoSEQ multiplex PCR, and TCRdb's table has in-frame clones only and misses some. Of hundreds of thousands of clones in the sample, about nine tenths were seen once. The sequenced material came from peripheral blood. The receptors were sampled from a man aged 55 to 70 who had recovered from COVID-19.

The chain joins TRBV27 to TRBJ2-7, with 7 bases aligning to TRBD1. Trimming at V came to 4 bases and at J to 5 bases, leaving 5 bases not matched to a gene. The CDR3 runs to 13 residues. The germline V gene has CDR1 MNHEY and CDR2 SMNVEV (reference sequence). The CDR3 sequence is CASSSSDRDEQYF. The DNA of the CDR3 is TGTGCCAGCAGTTCCTCCGACAGGGACGAGCAGTACTTC.

Concerning this clone: The identical CDR3 is also encoded by other nucleotide sequences in the sample. This sequence joins TRBV7-2 and TRBJ1-3, with D perhaps TRBD1 (5 bases). Trimming removed 1 base from V and 4 bases from J, with 8 bases in between. The germline CDR1 and CDR2 sequences are SGHTA and FQGNSA. This CDR3 region has 14 residues. The chain's CDR3 is CASSLVRAGNTIYF. The CDR3 region has the DNA TGTGCCAGCAGCTTAGTCAGGGCCGGAAACACCATATATTTT.

As regards this clone: The junction and the germline gene differ at one end; a read error may be behind it. V gene TRBV29-1 combines with J gene TRBJ2-5, with TRBD2 matching over 7 bases. Germline assignment: CDR1 SQVTM and CDR2 ANQGSEA. The CDR3 contains 11 residues. Here the CDR3 DNA reads TGCAGCGCTGAAAGGGAGGGGACCCAGTACTTC. Its translation: CSAEREGTQYF.

The chain is built from TRBV19 and TRBJ2-1; no reliable D call. Looked up from germline, CDR1 is LNHDA and CDR2 is SQIVND (reference sequence). The CDR3 has 14 amino acids. V was trimmed by 5 bases and J by 3 bases, leaving 11 bases between them. The CDR3 DNA sequence: TGTGCCAGTAGTGGTGTGAGCCTCTACAATGAGCAGTTCTTC. It is translated as CASSGVSLYNEQFF.

The chain couples TRBV13 to TRBJ2-3; no definite D call. This CDR3 is 14 amino acids long. Germline lookup yields CDR1 PRHDT and CDR2 FYEKMQ (reference sequence). V lost 6 bases and J lost 4, with 14 bases in between. The CDR3 sequence: CASSYPESPDTQYF. The CDR3 bases are TGTGCCAGCAGTTACCCGGAGAGTCCAGATACGCAGTATTTT.

This clone was recorded a few times. The chain couples TRBV4-3 to TRBJ2-5, with D possibly being TRBD1 (6 bases). The V end was cut by 8 bases, the J end by 0 bases, with 10 bases between. The CDR3 runs 13 residues. Germline lookup yields CDR1 LGHNA and CDR2 YSLEER. Written as DNA, the CDR3 is TGCGCCAGCCGACGGACAGACCAAGAGACCCAGTACTTC. This sequence encodes CASRRTDQETQYF.

V and J are TRBV19 and TRBJ2-5, with a tentative D call TRBD1 (5 bases). CDR1 is LNHDA and CDR2 is SQIVND in the germline V gene (reference sequence). V lost 5 bases and J lost 7, with 17 bases in between. This CDR3 has 14 residues. The CDR3 DNA is TGTGCCAGTAGTTTCGCTCAGGGTACGGGGACCCAGTACTTC. The encoded protein is CASSFAQGTGTQYF.

The chain recombines TRBV18 with TRBJ2-5, with D maybe TRBD1 (6 bases). The germline CDR1 and CDR2 sequences are KGHSH and LQKENI. CDR3 length equals 15 residues. The V end lost 5 bases, the J end lost 1 base, and 14 bases lay between the germline ends. DNA of the CDR3: TGTGCCAGCTCAAAACAGGGTGGAGCCCAAGAGACCCAGTACTTC. Translation: CASSKQGGAQETQYF.

This clone was observed once. The rearrangement joins TRBV10-3 to TRBJ2-2; 9 bases agree with TRBD1. With V trimmed by 10 bases and J by 4 bases, 19 bases remained unmatched. CDR1 ENHRY and CDR2 SYGVKD come from the germline V gene. The CDR3 is made up of 18 amino acids. The CDR3 DNA reads as TGTGCCACCCGAATTCGAGGGACGGGACAGGGACCCACCGGGGAGCTGTTTTTT. Translated: CATRIRGTGQGPTGELFF.

In DNA, the CDR3 is TGTGCCAGCAGCTTACAGGGGACCAACTATGGCTACACCTTC. It encodes CASSLQGTNYGYTF. The gene calls are TRBV7-9 and TRBJ1-2; tentative D call: TRBD1 (6 bases). The CDR3 runs 14 residues. V gave up 2 bases and J gave up 2 bases, with 9 bases separating them. Germline V gives CDR1 SEHNR, CDR2 FQNEAQ (reference sequence). Using reference TRBV7-9 and TRBJ1-2 for the parts outside the CDR3, the full variable domain is DTGVSQNPRHKITKRGQNVTFRCDPISEHNRLYWYRQTLGQGPEFLTYFQNEAQLEKSRLLSDRFSAERPKGSFSTLEIQRTEQGDSAMYLCASSLQGTNYGYTFGSGTRLTVV.

This clone was picked up a small number of times. The V call is TRBV7-9, the J call TRBJ2-7; 8 bases map to TRBD1. Per the germline V gene, CDR1 is SEHNR and CDR2 is FQNEAQ (reference sequence). The V gene end was trimmed by 5 bases and the J gene end by 7 bases; junction bases not matched to a gene: 13. The CDR3 is 15 residues long. DNA of the CDR3: TGTGCCAGCAGCCCCCCCGGACAGGGAGCCCGGGAGCAGTACTTC. It specifies CASSPPGQGAREQYF.

This chain connects TRBV7-9 to TRBJ2-1; 10 bases agree with TRBD1. Germline V CDR1 and CDR2: SEHNR, FQNEAQ (reference sequence). CDR3 length: 17 residues. V was pared by 5 bases and J by 7 bases, with 14 bases of the junction left unmatched. The CDR3 sequence is CASSQAAGTGVKNEQFF. CDR3 DNA sequence: TGTGCCAGCAGCCAGGCGGCCGGGACAGGGGTGAAAAATGAGCAGTTCTTC.

The genes are TRBV5-1 and TRBJ1-2, with D unclear. V was cut by 3 bases and J by 4 bases, with 16 bases left in between. The CDR3 is made up of 15 amino acids. CDR1 and CDR2 from the germline V gene are SGHRS and YFSETQ. CDR3 DNA: TGCGCCAGCAGCTCGCAGGTTTCCACCTTCTATGGCTACACCTTC. Translating gives CASSSQVSTFYGYTF.

The chain recombines TRBV27 with TRBJ2-1, with 9 bases that match TRBD2. Germline V gene data show CDR1 as MNHEY and CDR2 as SMNVEV (reference sequence). This CDR3 has 14 amino acids. The V segment lost 8 bases and the J segment 3 bases; nucleotides outside the gene matches: 5. The CDR3 region is CASGLAGDYNEQFF. The CDR3 DNA reads TGTGCCAGCGGGTTAGCGGGAGACTACAATGAGCAGTTCTTC.

The chain couples TRBV27 to TRBJ1-3; 7 bases line up with TRBD1. CDR1 MNHEY and CDR2 SMNVEV come from the germline V gene (reference sequence). CDR3 length: 16 residues. Trimming cost V 5 bases and J 1 base; bases outside gene matches: 8. CDR3 residues: CASSPRTGGSGNTIYF. The CDR3 DNA reads TGTGCCAGCAGTCCAAGGACAGGTGGTTCTGGAAACACCATATATTTT.

A single count supports this clone. The chain combines TRBV3-1 (or the pseudogene TRBV3-2) with TRBJ2-3, with 11 bases fitting TRBD1. The ends lost 4 bases at V and 3 bases at J; junction bases unmatched: 6. Germline assignment: CDR1 LGHDT and CDR2 YNNKEL (reference sequence). This CDR3 spans 16 amino acids. This CDR3 is CASSRRTGGRTDTQYF. In nucleotides, the CDR3 is TGTGCCAGCAGCCGAAGGACAGGGGGCAGGACAGATACGCAGTATTTT.

This chain joins TRBV24-1 and TRBJ1-2; the D is unclear. V lost 5 bases to trimming and J lost 4 bases, with 19 bases between them. The CDR3 has 16 residues. CDR1 is KGHDR, CDR2 SFDVKD, per germline. The CDR3 DNA is TGTGCCACCAGTGCTCGGACTGTCCCTCCCATCTATGGCTACACCTTC. Translation: CATSARTVPPIYGYTF.

V gene TRBV19 combines with J gene TRBJ1-5; perhaps TRBD1 as D (5 bases). The CDR3 loop spans 15 amino acids. Looked up from germline, CDR1 is LNHDA and CDR2 is SQIVND (reference sequence). V gave up 3 bases and J gave up 4 bases, with 13 bases separating them. The CDR3 spells CASSIEGARNQPQHF. The CDR3 nucleotides are TGTGCCAGTAGTATTGAAGGGGCGCGGAATCAGCCCCAGCATTTT.

The chain is built from TRBV9 and TRBJ2-2; perhaps TRBD1 as D (5 bases). V lost 2 bases and J 7 bases, leaving 18 bases between the germline ends. CDR3 length: 16 amino acids. Germline loops: CDR1 SGDLS, CDR2 YYNGEE. The CDR3 DNA reads TGTGCCAGCAGCGTGAGGACCCTGGGGCATGGCGGGGAGCTGTTTTTT. Translated: CASSVRTLGHGGELFF.

V usage is TRBV9 and J usage is TRBJ2-2, with 9 bases matching TRBD2. The CDR3 totals 16 residues. Germline CDR1 reads SGDLS; CDR2 reads YYNGEE. V trimming: 1 base; J trimming: 4 bases; junction bases outside the gene matches: 5. The CDR3 reads CASSVTSGRFTGELFF. The CDR3 DNA is TGTGCCAGCAGCGTAACCAGCGGGAGGTTCACCGGGGAGCTGTTTTTT.

V is TRBV2 and J is TRBJ2-3, with TRBD1 identical over 11 bases. The CDR3 spans 15 residues. CDR1 and CDR2 from the germline V gene are SNHLY and FYNNEI. With 8 bases clipped from V and 4 bases from J, the junction kept 8 bases outside the gene matches. CDR3 nucleotides: TGTGCCAGCCCCGGGACAGGGGGATTCCCAGATACGCAGTATTTT. This codes for CASPGTGGFPDTQYF.